The rows below give T cell receptor beta chains drawn from one sample of a study of blood T cells in healthy people across ages. TCRdb re-called the 5' RACE reads through MiXCR, storing one row per CDR3 protein. The table shows about 830,000 distinct CDR3 sequences, with approximately 59% occurring only once. Sequencing was done on a sample of blood. These TCRs come from a man aged 30 to 39 in good health. Each CDR3 is given with its conserved first and last residue. The D gene is left open where the match is weak. For some rows the clone size is stated as once, few or many, or as a class when expanded; others skip it.

j_gene: TRBJ2-7; abundance: .; v_gene: TRBV5-1; d_gene: TRBD1; CDR3aa: CASSSSGGTQYEQYF; CDR3nt: TGCGCCAGCAGCTCCTCAGGGGGCACTCAGTACGAGCAGTACTTC
j_gene: TRBJ1-2; abundance: .; v_gene: TRBV6-5; d_gene: .; CDR3aa: CASSYWGQGKDYGYTF; CDR3nt: TGTGCCAGCAGTTACTGGGGCCAGGGCAAAGACTATGGCTACACCTTC
j_gene: TRBJ2-7; abundance: .; v_gene: TRBV4-1; d_gene: TRBD2; CDR3aa: CASSQDCGLASEQYF; CDR3nt: TGCGCCAGCAGCCAAGATTGCGGACTAGCCTCCGAGCAGTACTTC
j_gene: TRBJ2-7; abundance: few; v_gene: TRBV6-2/TRBV6-3; d_gene: TRBD1; CDR3aa: CASSYSTQGGEQYF; CDR3nt: TGTGCCAGCAGTTACTCGACACAGGGGGGCGAGCAGTACTTC
j_gene: TRBJ2-1; abundance: .; v_gene: TRBV7-9; d_gene: TRBD1; CDR3aa: CASSSWTGKGDEQFF; CDR3nt: TGTGCCAGCAGCTCCTGGACAGGGAAAGGCGACGAGCAGTTCTTC
j_gene: TRBJ2-1; abundance: few; v_gene: TRBV9; d_gene: .; CDR3aa: CASSVAEGAAGDNEQFF; CDR3nt: TGTGCCAGCAGCGTCGCGGAAGGGGCAGCCGGGGACAATGAGCAGTTCTTC
j_gene: TRBJ1-1; abundance: .; v_gene: TRBV12-3/TRBV12-4; d_gene: .; CDR3aa: CASGSGGVTEAFF; CDR3nt: TGTGCCAGTGGGTCGGGAGGGGTCACTGAAGCTTTCTTT
j_gene: TRBJ2-3; abundance: .; v_gene: TRBV4-2; d_gene: TRBD2; CDR3aa: CASSQETSGYASTDTQYF; CDR3nt: TGTGCCAGCAGCCAAGAAACTAGCGGTTATGCTAGCACAGATACGCAGTATTTT
j_gene: TRBJ2-4; abundance: few; v_gene: TRBV6-1; d_gene: TRBD1; CDR3aa: CASSSLGTGENIQYF; CDR3nt: TGTGCCAGCAGCAGCCTAGGGACAGGGGAAAACATTCAGTACTTC
j_gene: TRBJ2-6; abundance: .; v_gene: TRBV5-5; d_gene: .; CDR3aa: CASSLYGADNVLPF; CDR3nt: TGTGCCAGCAGCTTGTACGGGGCCGACAACGTCCTGCCTTTC
j_gene: TRBJ2-7; abundance: .; v_gene: TRBV6-4; d_gene: .; CDR3aa: CATTAPSNFYEQYF; CDR3nt: TGTGCCACCACTGCCCCGAGTAATTTCTACGAGCAGTACTTC
j_gene: TRBJ2-3; abundance: few; v_gene: TRBV4-1; d_gene: TRBD1; CDR3aa: CASSQESGTGTDTQYF; CDR3nt: TGCGCCAGCAGCCAAGAGTCCGGGACAGGCACAGATACGCAGTATTTT
j_gene: TRBJ2-7; abundance: .; v_gene: TRBV27; d_gene: .; CDR3aa: CASSLTGPNNEQYF; CDR3nt: TGTGCCAGCAGTTTAACGGGACCGAACAACGAGCAGTACTTC
j_gene: TRBJ2-2; abundance: .; v_gene: TRBV28; d_gene: TRBD2; CDR3aa: CASSFLSGGAVTGELFF; CDR3nt: TGTGCCAGCAGTTTCCTCAGCGGGGGGGCTGTGACCGGGGAGCTGTTTTTT
j_gene: TRBJ2-1; abundance: many; v_gene: TRBV4-3; d_gene: TRBD2; CDR3aa: CASSQELAGDYNEQFF; CDR3nt: TGCGCCAGCAGCCAAGAACTAGCGGGGGACTACAATGAGCAGTTCTTC
j_gene: TRBJ2-1; abundance: .; v_gene: TRBV20-1; d_gene: .; CDR3aa: CSARVAGKKQFF; CDR3nt: TGCAGTGCTAGAGTCGCCGGAAAGAAGCAGTTCTTC
j_gene: TRBJ2-3; abundance: .; v_gene: TRBV4-3; d_gene: TRBD1; CDR3aa: CASSQVDRGTDTQYF; CDR3nt: TGCGCCAGCAGCCAAGTGGACAGGGGCACAGATACGCAGTATTTT
j_gene: TRBJ2-7; abundance: .; v_gene: TRBV20-1; d_gene: .; CDR3aa: CSARGPAGNYEQYF; CDR3nt: TGCAGTGCTAGAGGTCCGGCAGGAAACTACGAGCAGTACTTC
j_gene: TRBJ2-5; abundance: .; v_gene: TRBV28; d_gene: .; CDR3aa: CASSRRSTVQETQYF; CDR3nt: TGTGCCAGCAGCAGACGATCGACGGTACAAGAGACCCAGTACTTC
j_gene: TRBJ2-7; abundance: few; v_gene: TRBV10-3; d_gene: .; CDR3aa: CAIRYGESEQYF; CDR3nt: TGTGCCATCAGATATGGCGAGTCCGAGCAGTACTTC
j_gene: TRBJ2-5; abundance: few; v_gene: TRBV3-1; d_gene: .; CDR3aa: CASSQTRFQETQYF; CDR3nt: TGTGCCAGCAGCCAAACGAGGTTCCAAGAGACCCAGTACTTC
j_gene: TRBJ2-5; abundance: .; v_gene: TRBV12-3/TRBV12-4; d_gene: TRBD2; CDR3aa: CANSLSLRGGLETQYF; CDR3nt: TGCGCCAACAGTTTGAGTCTCCGGGGGGGCCTGGAGACCCAGTACTTC
j_gene: TRBJ2-2; abundance: many; v_gene: TRBV28; d_gene: TRBD2; CDR3aa: CASSFQGGSVTKNTGELFF; CDR3nt: TGTGCCAGCAGTTTCCAGGGAGGGAGCGTAACGAAGAACACCGGGGAGCTGTTTTTT
j_gene: TRBJ2-7; abundance: .; v_gene: TRBV20-1; d_gene: TRBD1; CDR3aa: CSARARDRGLYEQYF; CDR3nt: TGCAGTGCTAGAGCCCGGGACAGGGGGCTCTACGAGCAGTACTTC
j_gene: TRBJ2-1; abundance: few; v_gene: TRBV7-2; d_gene: TRBD1; CDR3aa: CASSSAGGSTYNEQFF; CDR3nt: TGTGCCAGCAGCTCAGCAGGGGGCTCAACCTACAATGAGCAGTTCTTC
j_gene: TRBJ2-7; abundance: .; v_gene: TRBV2; d_gene: .; CDR3aa: CASSTDTGAEQYF; CDR3nt: TGTGCCAGCAGCACGGACACGGGCGCCGAGCAGTACTTC
j_gene: TRBJ1-6; abundance: .; v_gene: TRBV12-3/TRBV12-4; d_gene: .; CDR3aa: CASSQGPSSYNSPLHF; CDR3nt: TGTGCCAGCAGTCAGGGCCCGAGCTCCTATAATTCACCCCTCCACTTT
j_gene: TRBJ2-7; abundance: .; v_gene: TRBV7-2; d_gene: .; CDR3aa: CASSLETGRYEQYF; CDR3nt: TGTGCCAGCAGCTTAGAGACAGGGAGGTACGAGCAGTACTTC
j_gene: TRBJ2-3; abundance: .; v_gene: TRBV5-1; d_gene: TRBD2; CDR3aa: CASSSTSGTDTQYF; CDR3nt: TGCGCCAGCAGCTCGACTAGCGGCACAGATACGCAGTATTTT
j_gene: TRBJ1-6; abundance: .; v_gene: TRBV27; d_gene: TRBD1; CDR3aa: CASSARQGGNSPLHF; CDR3nt: TGTGCCAGCAGTGCTAGACAGGGTGGTAATTCACCCCTCCACTTT
j_gene: TRBJ2-2; abundance: .; v_gene: TRBV7-3; d_gene: TRBD2; CDR3aa: CASSRSSGGAGGELFF; CDR3nt: TGTGCCAGCAGCAGATCTAGCGGGGGGGCCGGCGGGGAGCTGTTTTTT
j_gene: TRBJ2-7; abundance: .; v_gene: TRBV6-5; d_gene: TRBD2; CDR3aa: CASSYSNTGTSGGPVYEQYF; CDR3nt: TGTGCCAGCAGTTACTCTAACACCGGGACTAGCGGGGGACCGGTTTACGAGCAGTACTTC
j_gene: TRBJ1-1; abundance: once; v_gene: TRBV4-2; d_gene: .; CDR3aa: CASSPDRGGRNTEAFF; CDR3nt: TGTGCCAGCAGCCCTGACAGAGGGGGGAGGAACACTGAAGCTTTCTTT
j_gene: TRBJ2-1; abundance: .; v_gene: TRBV7-9; d_gene: TRBD2; CDR3aa: CASSPGRGSKYSYNEQFF; CDR3nt: TGTGCCAGCAGCCCGGGGCGGGGGTCCAAATACTCCTACAATGAGCAGTTCTTC
j_gene: TRBJ1-1; abundance: .; v_gene: TRBV20-1; d_gene: .; CDR3aa: CSARKSTENTEAFF; CDR3nt: TGCAGTGCTAGAAAAAGCACGGAGAACACTGAAGCTTTCTTT
j_gene: TRBJ2-1; abundance: .; v_gene: TRBV7-7; d_gene: .; CDR3aa: CTSSTGGEWDEQFF; CDR3nt: TGTACCAGCTCAACAGGAGGAGAGTGGGATGAGCAGTTCTTC
j_gene: TRBJ2-7; abundance: .; v_gene: TRBV7-2; d_gene: .; CDR3aa: CASSLEPRATYNEQYF; CDR3nt: TGTGCCAGCAGCTTAGAACCCAGGGCCACCTACAATGAGCAGTACTTC
j_gene: TRBJ2-2; abundance: .; v_gene: TRBV7-8; d_gene: TRBD2; CDR3aa: CASSLEGSGANTGELFF; CDR3nt: TGTGCCAGCAGCTTAGAGGGTAGCGGGGCGAACACCGGGGAGCTGTTTTTT
j_gene: TRBJ1-2; abundance: .; v_gene: TRBV28; d_gene: .; CDR3aa: CASSSGQAERYTF; CDR3nt: TGTGCCAGCAGTTCCGGTCAAGCTGAGCGCTACACCTTC
j_gene: TRBJ2-5; abundance: .; v_gene: TRBV6-7; d_gene: .; CDR3aa: CASSYSPLRRGETQYF; CDR3nt: TGTGCCAGCAGTTACTCCCCCCTCCGGCGAGGGGAGACCCAGTACTTC
j_gene: TRBJ1-2; abundance: .; v_gene: TRBV29-1; d_gene: TRBD1; CDR3aa: CSVEGDRDSGYTF; CDR3nt: TGCAGCGTTGAAGGGGACAGGGACAGCGGCTACACCTTC
j_gene: TRBJ1-6; abundance: .; v_gene: TRBV12-3/TRBV12-4; d_gene: TRBD1; CDR3aa: CASSFSSTGGMGIYNSPLHF; CDR3nt: TGTGCCAGCAGTTTTTCCTCTACAGGGGGCATGGGGATTTATAATTCACCCCTCCACTTT
j_gene: TRBJ2-1; abundance: .; v_gene: TRBV5-4; d_gene: .; CDR3aa: CASSWGTELRYNEQFF; CDR3nt: TGTGCCAGCAGCTGGGGGACGGAATTACGCTACAATGAGCAGTTCTTC
j_gene: TRBJ2-3; abundance: once; v_gene: TRBV12-3/TRBV12-4; d_gene: .; CDR3aa: CASSRVSADMQYF; CDR3nt: TGTGCCAGCAGTAGAGTGAGCGCAGATATGCAGTATTTT
j_gene: TRBJ2-7; abundance: .; v_gene: TRBV4-3; d_gene: .; CDR3aa: CASSQVVGTETYEQYF; CDR3nt: TGCGCCAGCAGCCAAGTAGTGGGCACCGAGACCTACGAGCAGTACTTC
j_gene: TRBJ2-5; abundance: .; v_gene: TRBV13; d_gene: TRBD2; CDR3aa: CASSVRTSGGPLYQETQYF; CDR3nt: TGTGCCAGCAGCGTTAGGACTAGCGGGGGCCCCCTGTACCAAGAGACCCAGTACTTC
j_gene: TRBJ2-5; abundance: .; v_gene: TRBV20-1; d_gene: TRBD1; CDR3aa: CRLTHPTGGGETQYF; CDR3nt: TGCAGACTCACTCACCCGACAGGGGGTGGAGAGACCCAGTACTTC
j_gene: TRBJ2-2; abundance: .; v_gene: TRBV7-2; d_gene: .; CDR3aa: CASSKDRNTGELFF; CDR3nt: TGTGCCAGCAGCAAGGACAGGAACACCGGGGAGCTGTTTTTT
j_gene: TRBJ1-5; abundance: .; v_gene: TRBV4-1; d_gene: TRBD1; CDR3aa: CASSHSVGTDYQPQHF; CDR3nt: TGCGCCAGCAGCCACTCGGTCGGGACAGACTATCAGCCCCAGCATTTT
j_gene: TRBJ2-5; abundance: .; v_gene: TRBV10-3; d_gene: TRBD2; CDR3aa: CAISHGGRAPKTQYF; CDR3nt: TGTGCCATCAGCCATGGCGGGAGGGCCCCGAAGACCCAGTACTTC
j_gene: TRBJ2-1; abundance: .; v_gene: TRBV7-9; d_gene: .; CDR3aa: CASSLWRGVAYNEQFF; CDR3nt: TGTGCCAGCAGCTTATGGCGGGGTGTCGCCTACAATGAGCAGTTCTTC
j_gene: TRBJ2-3; abundance: .; v_gene: TRBV7-2; d_gene: TRBD1; CDR3aa: CASSQYRGLGADTQYF; CDR3nt: TGTGCCAGCAGCCAATACAGGGGGCTGGGGGCAGATACGCAGTATTTT
j_gene: TRBJ2-3; abundance: .; v_gene: TRBV28; d_gene: .; CDR3aa: CASSPPNRGPHTQYF; CDR3nt: TGTGCCAGCAGTCCCCCTAACCGGGGACCCCATACGCAGTATTTT
j_gene: TRBJ2-7; abundance: .; v_gene: TRBV20-1; d_gene: TRBD2; CDR3aa: CSAEGLAGRYSYEQYF; CDR3nt: TGCAGTGCAGAGGGACTAGCGGGGCGTTACTCCTACGAGCAGTACTTC
j_gene: TRBJ2-5; abundance: .; v_gene: TRBV6-5; d_gene: .; CDR3aa: CASSYRDLQETQYF; CDR3nt: TGTGCCAGCAGTTACCGGGACTTACAAGAGACCCAGTACTTC
j_gene: TRBJ1-4; abundance: .; v_gene: TRBV4-3; d_gene: .; CDR3aa: CASSQGWAVATNEKLFF; CDR3nt: TGCGCCAGCAGCCAAGGATGGGCAGTAGCAACTAATGAAAAACTGTTTTTT
j_gene: TRBJ2-5; abundance: .; v_gene: TRBV18; d_gene: .; CDR3aa: CASSDRETQYF; CDR3nt: TGTGCCAGCTCCGATCGCGAGACCCAGTACTTC
j_gene: TRBJ2-1; abundance: few; v_gene: TRBV20-1; d_gene: .; CDR3aa: CSAGPPGRDEQFF; CDR3nt: TGCAGTGCTGGACCCCCCGGGCGGGATGAGCAGTTCTTC